Listed below are T cell receptor beta chains from one sample, sequenced in a study of cytomegalovirus exposure and HLA in healthy donors. Only in-frame clones appear in the TCRdb table, and some are missing; sequencing was by immunoSEQ multiplex PCR. The sample holds about 120,000 clones; approximately 79% are singletons and the top ten take 2.1%. Sequencing was performed on PBMCs. These receptors all stem from a man between 25 and 39 years old in good health and CMV-seronegative. Each CDR3 is given with its conserved first and last residue. The D gene is left open where the match is weak. Rows may omit the clone size; those that give it use once, few, many or a size class.

v_gene,d_gene,j_gene,abundance,CDR3aa,CDR3nt
TRBV18,-,TRBJ1-3,-,CASSPTPRGSGNTIYF,TGTGCCAGCTCACCGACTCCCAGGGGCAGTGGAAACACCATATATTTT
TRBV5-1,-,TRBJ2-5,once,CASSGGRQLVAVETQYF,TGCGCCAGCAGCGGCGGCCGACAGCTAGTGGCGGTAGAGACCCAGTACTTC
TRBV9,-,TRBJ2-3,-,CASSVSGSTDTQYF,TGTGCCAGCAGCGTTTCAGGAAGCACAGATACGCAGTATTTT
TRBV6-5,-,TRBJ1-6,-,CASSPSGSPLHF,TGTGCCAGCAGCCCCAGTGGTTCACCCCTCCACTTT
TRBV9,TRBD1,TRBJ2-3,-,CASSVAPQGGGRDTQYF,TGTGCCAGCAGCGTAGCCCCACAGGGGGGCGGCCGGGATACGCAGTATTTT
TRBV10-3,-,TRBJ2-6,few,CAIRDSAYGANVLTF,TGTGCCATCAGGGACAGTGCGTACGGGGCCAACGTCCTGACTTTC
TRBV9,-,TRBJ2-7,-,CASSTHSSPSYEQYF,TGTGCCAGCAGCACACATTCTAGTCCCTCCTACGAGCAGTACTTC
TRBV19,TRBD2,TRBJ2-7,-,CASGPGTRREQYF,TGTGCCAGTGGACCCGGGACTAGAAGAGAGCAGTACTTC
TRBV7-9,TRBD1,TRBJ1-6,-,CASSSGTGGFNSPLHF,TGTGCCAGCAGCTCCGGGACAGGGGGATTTAATTCACCCCTCCACTTT
TRBV5-1,-,TRBJ2-6,-,CASSLTGLLSFSGANVLTF,TGCGCCAGCAGCTTGACAGGGCTGCTCTCTTTTTCTGGGGCCAACGTCCTGACTTTC
TRBV7-9,TRBD1,TRBJ1-6,-,CASRPGQGASSPLHF,TGTGCCAGCAGGCCCGGGCAGGGGGCGAGCTCACCCCTCCACTTT
TRBV19,TRBD1,TRBJ1-1,-,CASLRTGGYTEAFF,TGTGCCAGCCTGCGGACAGGGGGGTACACTGAAGCTTTCTTT
TRBV29-1,TRBD1,TRBJ1-1,once,CSVPPGQGYSEAFF,TGCAGCGTTCCACCGGGACAGGGATACAGTGAAGCTTTCTTT
TRBV11-2,-,TRBJ2-7,-,CASSFTPGRGSYEQYF,TGTGCCAGCAGCTTTACCCCCGGAAGAGGCTCCTACGAGCAGTACTTC
TRBV14,-,TRBJ1-6,-,CASSPRAWYNSPLHF,TGTGCCAGCAGCCCCAGGGCCTGGTATAATTCACCCCTCCACTTT
TRBV7-2,TRBD1,TRBJ1-2,few,CASSDHRGRNGYTF,TGTGCCAGCAGCGACCACAGGGGGCGGAATGGCTACACCTTC
TRBV19,-,TRBJ1-2,-,CASSMEANYGYTF,TGTGCCAGTAGTATGGAGGCTAACTATGGCTACACCTTC
TRBV7-2,-,TRBJ1-1,-,CASSSGTLSNTEAFF,TGTGCCAGCAGCTCCGGGACACTCTCGAACACTGAAGCTTTCTTT
TRBV7-2,-,TRBJ2-7,-,CASSAPPAGTYEQYF,TGTGCCAGCAGCGCACCCCCAGCAGGGACCTACGAGCAGTACTTC
TRBV28,-,TRBJ2-7,-,CASSFRPAVDYEQYF,TGTGCCAGCAGTTTTCGGCCTGCGGTGGACTACGAGCAGTACTTC
TRBV18,-,TRBJ1-2,-,CASSPLREILRGYTF,TGTGCCAGCTCACCATTACGGGAAATATTGAGGGGCTACACCTTC
TRBV6-1,-,TRBJ1-5,-,CASKGEGNQPQHF,TGTGCCAGCAAAGGGGAGGGCAATCAGCCCCAGCATTTT
TRBV6-1,-,TRBJ2-7,-,CASIDSWSSYEQYF,TGTGCCAGCATCGACAGTTGGAGCTCCTACGAGCAGTACTTC
TRBV30,-,TRBJ2-5,-,CAWTPSQETQYF,TGTGCCTGGACCCCTTCCCAAGAGACCCAGTACTTC
TRBV5-1,TRBD1,TRBJ1-1,-,CASSLSQGPEAFF,TGCGCCAGCAGCTTGTCACAGGGGCCCGAAGCTTTCTTT
TRBV30,-,TRBJ2-4,-,CAWSALEWRGAKNIQYF,TGTGCCTGGAGTGCTCTTGAGTGGCGAGGGGCCAAAAACATTCAGTACTTC
TRBV7-2,-,TRBJ1-6,-,CASSVEWTLNSPLHF,TGTGCCAGCAGCGTCGAGTGGACACTTAATTCACCCCTCCACTTT
TRBV14,TRBD2,TRBJ2-3,-,CASSLILAGGLDTQYF,TGTGCCAGCAGCCTAATTCTAGCGGGGGGTCTCGATACGCAGTATTTT
TRBV5-1,-,TRBJ2-7,-,CASSLEDSHEQYF,TGCGCCAGCAGCTTGGAGGACAGCCACGAGCAGTACTTC
TRBV20-1,-,TRBJ2-7,-,CSARESYEQYF,TGCAGTGCGAGGGAGTCCTACGAGCAGTACTTC
TRBV7-6,TRBD1,TRBJ2-3,-,CASSLISGQNTDTQYF,TGTGCCAGCAGCTTAATTTCGGGACAGAACACAGATACGCAGTATTTT
TRBV27,TRBD1,TRBJ1-6,-,CASSPRQGLNSPLHF,TGTGCCAGCAGTCCTAGACAGGGTTTGAATTCACCCCTCCACTTT
TRBV19,-,TRBJ1-1,few,CASSIEGGWMNTEAFF,TGTGCCAGTAGTATCGAGGGGGGGTGGATGAACACTGAAGCTTTCTTT
TRBV5-1,TRBD2,TRBJ2-1,-,CASSLEPSGGSFSYNEQFF,TGCGCCAGCAGCTTGGAGCCTAGCGGGGGCTCCTTCTCCTACAATGAGCAGTTCTTC
TRBV6-4,-,TRBJ2-2,-,CASSDGTNTGELFF,TGTGCCAGCAGTGACGGGACAAACACCGGGGAGCTGTTTTTT